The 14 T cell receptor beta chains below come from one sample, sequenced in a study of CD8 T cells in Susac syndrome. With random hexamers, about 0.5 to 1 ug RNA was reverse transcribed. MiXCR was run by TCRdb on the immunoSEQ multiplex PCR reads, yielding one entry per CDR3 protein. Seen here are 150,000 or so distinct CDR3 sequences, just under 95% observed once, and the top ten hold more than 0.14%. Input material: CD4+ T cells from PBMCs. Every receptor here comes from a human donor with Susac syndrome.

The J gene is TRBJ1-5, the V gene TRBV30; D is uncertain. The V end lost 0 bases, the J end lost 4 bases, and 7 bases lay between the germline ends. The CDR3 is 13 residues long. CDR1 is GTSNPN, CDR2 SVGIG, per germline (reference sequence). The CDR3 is CAWSVKANQPQHF. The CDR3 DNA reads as TGTGCCTGGAGTGTAAAGGCTAATCAGCCCCAGCATTTT.

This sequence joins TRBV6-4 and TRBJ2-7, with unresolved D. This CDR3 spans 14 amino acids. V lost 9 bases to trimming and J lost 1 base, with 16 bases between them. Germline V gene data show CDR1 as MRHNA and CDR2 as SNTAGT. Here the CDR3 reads CASSIDLGSYEQYF. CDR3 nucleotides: TGTGCCAGTTCCATTGACTTGGGGTCCTACGAGCAGTACTTC.

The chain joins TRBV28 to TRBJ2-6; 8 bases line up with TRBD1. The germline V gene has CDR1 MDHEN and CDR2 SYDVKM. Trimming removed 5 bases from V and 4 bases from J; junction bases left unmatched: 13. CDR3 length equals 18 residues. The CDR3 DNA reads TGTGCCAGCAGTCCTCGACAGGGGACGAGTCCGGGGGCCAACGTCCTGACTTTC. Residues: CASSPRQGTSPGANVLTF.

CDR3 bases: TGTGCCAGCAGCGCGGACGGGGGCTCCTACAATGAGCAGTTCTTC. As protein: CASSADGGSYNEQFF. The chain is built from TRBV9 and TRBJ2-1; maybe TRBD2 (6 bases). Trimming took off 3 bases at V and 0 bases at J, with 10 bases between the two ends. The CDR3 covers 15 residues. Germline-derived CDR1 and CDR2 are SGDLS and YYNGEE.

The CDR3 region has the DNA TGTGCCAGCAGCCAAGATTTCCGACTCACAGATACGCAGTATTTT. Amino acid sequence: CASSQDFRLTDTQYF. The V call is TRBV14, the J call TRBJ2-3; D remains ambiguous. CDR1 and CDR2 from the germline V gene are SGHDN and FVKESK. V lost 0 bases, J lost 2 bases, and 9 bases lay in between. The CDR3 extends over 15 amino acids.

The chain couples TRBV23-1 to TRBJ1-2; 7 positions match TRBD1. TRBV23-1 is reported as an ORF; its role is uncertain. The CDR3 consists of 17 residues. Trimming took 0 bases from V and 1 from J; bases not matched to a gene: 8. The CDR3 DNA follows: TGCGCCAGCAGTCAATCGTGGCAGGGGGAAAGTAACTATGGCTACACCTTC. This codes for CASSQSWQGESNYGYTF.

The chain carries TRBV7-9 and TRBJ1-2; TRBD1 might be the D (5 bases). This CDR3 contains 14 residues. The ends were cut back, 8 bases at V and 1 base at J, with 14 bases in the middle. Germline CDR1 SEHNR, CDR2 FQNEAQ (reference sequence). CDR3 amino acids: CASFPAGHNYGYTF. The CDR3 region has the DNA TGTGCCAGCTTTCCTGCAGGGCATAACTATGGCTACACCTTC.

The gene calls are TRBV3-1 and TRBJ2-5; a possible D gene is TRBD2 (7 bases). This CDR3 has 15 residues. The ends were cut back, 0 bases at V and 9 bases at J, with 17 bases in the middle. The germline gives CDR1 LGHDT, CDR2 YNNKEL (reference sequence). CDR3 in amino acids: CASSQDGRGQVAQYF. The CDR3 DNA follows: TGTGCCAGCAGCCAAGACGGGCGGGGGCAAGTGGCCCAGTACTTC.

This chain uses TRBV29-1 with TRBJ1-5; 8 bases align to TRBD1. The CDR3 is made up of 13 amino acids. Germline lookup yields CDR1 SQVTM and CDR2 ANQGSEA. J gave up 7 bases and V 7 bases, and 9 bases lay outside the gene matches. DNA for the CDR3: TGCAGCGCCGGAGGGACAGGTGGACAGCCCCAGCATTTT. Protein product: CSAGGTGGQPQHF.

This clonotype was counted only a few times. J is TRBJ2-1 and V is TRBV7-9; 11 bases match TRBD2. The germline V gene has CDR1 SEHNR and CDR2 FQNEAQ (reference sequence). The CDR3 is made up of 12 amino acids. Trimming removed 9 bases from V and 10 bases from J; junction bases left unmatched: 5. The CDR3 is CASSSGRGEQFF. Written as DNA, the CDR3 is TGTGCCAGTAGTAGCGGGAGGGGCGAGCAGTTCTTC.

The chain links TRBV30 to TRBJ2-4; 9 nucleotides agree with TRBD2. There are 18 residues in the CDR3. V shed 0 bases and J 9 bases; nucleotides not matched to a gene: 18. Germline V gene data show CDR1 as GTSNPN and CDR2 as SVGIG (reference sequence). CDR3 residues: CAWSVLYSSGMPNGIQYF. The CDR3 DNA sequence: TGTGCCTGGAGTGTACTCTATTCTAGCGGGATGCCCAACGGCATTCAGTACTTC.

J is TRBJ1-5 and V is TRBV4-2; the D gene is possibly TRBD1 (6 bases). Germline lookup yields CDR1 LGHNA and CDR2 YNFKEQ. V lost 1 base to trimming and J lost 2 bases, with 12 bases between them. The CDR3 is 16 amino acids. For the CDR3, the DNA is TGTGCCAGCAGCCAAGTCACCGGGGGCCGCAATCAGCCCCAGCATTTT. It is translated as CASSQVTGGRNQPQHF.

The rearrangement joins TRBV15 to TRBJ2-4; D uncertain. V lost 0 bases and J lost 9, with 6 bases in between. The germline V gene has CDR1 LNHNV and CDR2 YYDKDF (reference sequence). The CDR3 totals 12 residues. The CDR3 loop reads CATSRDRGIQYF. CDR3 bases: TGTGCCACCAGCAGAGATCGCGGCATTCAGTACTTC. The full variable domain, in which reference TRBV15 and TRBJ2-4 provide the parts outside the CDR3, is DAMVIQNPRYQVTQFGKPVTLSCSQTLNHNVMYWYQQKSSQAPKLLFHYYDKDFNNEADTPDNFQSRRPNTSFCFLDIRSPGLGDTAMYLCATSRDRGIQYFGAGTRLSVL.

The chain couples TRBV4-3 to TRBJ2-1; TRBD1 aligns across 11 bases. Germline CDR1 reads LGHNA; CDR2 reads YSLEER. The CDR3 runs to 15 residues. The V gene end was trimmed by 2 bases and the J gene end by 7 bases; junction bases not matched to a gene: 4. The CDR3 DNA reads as TGCGCCAGCAGCCAACCGGGACAGGGGGATAATGAGCAGTTCTTC. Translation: CASSQPGQGDNEQFF.